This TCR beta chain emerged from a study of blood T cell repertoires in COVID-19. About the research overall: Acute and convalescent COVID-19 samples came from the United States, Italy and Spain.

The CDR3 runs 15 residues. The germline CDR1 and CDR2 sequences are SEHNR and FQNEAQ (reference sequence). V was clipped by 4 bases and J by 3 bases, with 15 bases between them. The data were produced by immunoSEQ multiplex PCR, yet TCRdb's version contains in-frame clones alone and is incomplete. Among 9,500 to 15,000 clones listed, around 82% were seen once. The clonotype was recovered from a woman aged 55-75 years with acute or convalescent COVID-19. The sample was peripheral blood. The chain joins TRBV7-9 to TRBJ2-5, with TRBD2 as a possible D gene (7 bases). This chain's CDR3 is CASSSWLGGEETQYF. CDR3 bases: TGTGCCAGCAGCTCCTGGCTAGGGGGGGAAGAGACCCAGTACTTC.